This note documents a single TCR beta chain sequence. Its antigen is unidentified. ViraFEST expansion of antigen-specific CD4+ T cells with viral peptide pools preceded sequencing. After roughly eleven days in culture, the CD4+ T cells were isolated. Each participant was given two doses of one vaccine (BNT162b2 or mRNA-1273). The data are from a study of vaccination effects on CD4 cells after COVID-19. Generated by immunoSEQ multiplex PCR, the TCRdb table keeps only in-frame clones and is missing some. The sample lists roughly 56,000 clones, more than 70% seen once, with roughly 1.2% in the top ten. Trimming stripped 7 bases from V and 4 bases from J, with 10 bases between. The CDR3 consists of 12 residues. Per germline, CDR1 LGHDT and CDR2 YNNKEL (reference sequence).

The source of this sequence is a human donor who received a COVID-19 vaccine. The chain combines TRBV3-1 (or the pseudogene TRBV3-2) with TRBJ1-2; perhaps TRBD1 as D (5 bases). Sample: CD4+ T cells from PBMCs cultured with HCoV-229E spike peptides, taken after COVID-19 vaccination. The CDR3 protein is CASKDSIYGYTF. CDR3 sequence (DNA): TGTGCCAGCAAAGACAGCATCTATGGCTACACCTTC.